These T cell receptor beta chains were read from a single sample in a study of blood T cells in healthy people across ages. TCRdb used MiXCR to reprocess the 5' RACE reads, holding one entry per CDR3 protein. This table holds 550,000 to 700,000 distinct CDR3 sequences, 27% found once. The sequenced material came from blood. The receptors were sampled from a woman in her sixties or seventies in good health. Each CDR3 is given with its conserved first and last residue. For some rows the clone size is stated as once, few or many, or as a class when expanded; others skip it.

V gene	clone size	J gene	CDR3 protein
TRBV5-1	.	TRBJ2-1	CASSLGFGGTYNEQFF
TRBV2	.	TRBJ2-5	CASGSLAGGPETQYF
TRBV6-6	.	TRBJ1-4	CASRTQGARNEKLFF
TRBV20-1	.	TRBJ1-3	CSAPGTGANTIYF
TRBV7-9	few	TRBJ1-1	CASSLALAGRDTEAFF
TRBV4-2	.	TRBJ2-7	CASSQAGTGIYEQYF
TRBV20-1	many	TRBJ2-5	CSARTGAPLGTQYF
TRBV6-1	few	TRBJ1-1	CASSVQGKSTEAFF
TRBV3-1	many	TRBJ1-1	CASSQGQATTEAFF
TRBV20-1	.	TRBJ2-3	CSVTEGGPGLAGGHAQYF
TRBV29-1	.	TRBJ2-3	CSVRPPGRSTDTQYF